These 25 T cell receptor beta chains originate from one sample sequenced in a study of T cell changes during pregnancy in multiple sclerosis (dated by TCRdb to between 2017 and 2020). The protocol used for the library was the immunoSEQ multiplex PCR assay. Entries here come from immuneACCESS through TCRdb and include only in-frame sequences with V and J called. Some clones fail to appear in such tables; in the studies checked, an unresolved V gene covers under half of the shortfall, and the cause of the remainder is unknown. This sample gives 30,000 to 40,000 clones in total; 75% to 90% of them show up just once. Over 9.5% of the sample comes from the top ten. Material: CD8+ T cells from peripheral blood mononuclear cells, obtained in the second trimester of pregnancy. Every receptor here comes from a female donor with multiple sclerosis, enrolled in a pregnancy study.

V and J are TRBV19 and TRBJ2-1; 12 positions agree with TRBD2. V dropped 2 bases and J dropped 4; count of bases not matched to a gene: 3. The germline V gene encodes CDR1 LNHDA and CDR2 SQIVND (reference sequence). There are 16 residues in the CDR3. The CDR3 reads CASSIRGTSGYNEQFF. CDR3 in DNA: TGTGCCAGTAGTATACGGGGGACTAGCGGGTACAATGAGCAGTTCTTC.

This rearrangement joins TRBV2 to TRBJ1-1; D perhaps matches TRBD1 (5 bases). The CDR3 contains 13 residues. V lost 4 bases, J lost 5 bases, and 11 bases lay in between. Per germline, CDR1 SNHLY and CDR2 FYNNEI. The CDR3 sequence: CASSGTGGTEAFF. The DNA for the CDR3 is TGTGCCAGCAGTGGGACGGGGGGGACTGAAGCTTTCTTT. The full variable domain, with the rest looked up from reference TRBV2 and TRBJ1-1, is EPEVTQTPSHQVTQMGQEVILRCVPISNHLYFYWYRQILGQKVEFLVSFYNNEISEKSEIFDDQFSVERPDGSNFTLKIRSTKLEDSAMYFCASSGTGGTEAFFGQGTRLTVV.

CDR3 region: CASSPLTWQQFF. The CDR3 DNA sequence: TGTGCCAGCAGTCCCCTGACATGGCAACAGTTCTTC. The V call is TRBV27, the J call TRBJ2-1; the D is unclear. Trimming shortened V by 5 bases and J by 13 bases, and 15 bases separated the two germline ends. In germline, CDR1 is MNHEY, CDR2 SMNVEV (reference sequence). This CDR3 is built from 12 residues.

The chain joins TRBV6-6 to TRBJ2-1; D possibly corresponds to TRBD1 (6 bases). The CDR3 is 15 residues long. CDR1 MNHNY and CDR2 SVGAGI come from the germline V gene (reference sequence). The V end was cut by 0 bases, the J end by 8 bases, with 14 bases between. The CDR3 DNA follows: TGTGCCAGCAGTTACTCTACTCCCAGGGGAGATGAGCAGTTCTTC. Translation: CASSYSTPRGDEQFF.

The CDR3 DNA sequence: TGTGCCAGCAGCGCAACCCGACAGGGTAACTATGGCTACACCTTC. It yields the protein CASSATRQGNYGYTF. The rearrangement joins TRBV9 to TRBJ1-2, with 7 bases that match TRBD1. After removal of 3 bases from V and 1 base from J, the junction contained 6 bases not matched to a gene. The CDR3 is 15 residues long. Germline CDR1 SGDLS, CDR2 YYNGEE. Full variable domain (missing parts from reference TRBV9 and TRBJ1-2): DSGVTQTPKHLITATGQRVTLRCSPRSGDLSVYWYQQSLDQGLQFLIQYYNGEERAKGNILERFSAQQFPDLHSELNLSSLELGDSALYFCASSATRQGNYGYTFGSGTRLTVV.

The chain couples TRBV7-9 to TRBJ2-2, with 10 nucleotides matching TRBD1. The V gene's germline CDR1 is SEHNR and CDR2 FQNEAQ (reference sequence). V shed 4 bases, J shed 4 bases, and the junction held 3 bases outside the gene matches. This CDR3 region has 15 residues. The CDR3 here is CASSWTGGSTGELFF. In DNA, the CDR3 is TGTGCCAGCAGCTGGACAGGGGGTAGCACCGGGGAGCTGTTTTTT.

CDR3 in amino acids: CASSIGAGTAYEQYF. The CDR3 coding sequence is TGTGCCAGTAGTATAGGAGCCGGGACAGCCTACGAGCAGTACTTC. The chain carries TRBV19 and TRBJ2-7; 7 nucleotides match TRBD1. Germline V lookup: CDR1 LNHDA, CDR2 SQIVND (reference sequence). This CDR3 has 15 residues. V lost 1 base, J lost 2 bases, and 5 bases stayed unmatched.

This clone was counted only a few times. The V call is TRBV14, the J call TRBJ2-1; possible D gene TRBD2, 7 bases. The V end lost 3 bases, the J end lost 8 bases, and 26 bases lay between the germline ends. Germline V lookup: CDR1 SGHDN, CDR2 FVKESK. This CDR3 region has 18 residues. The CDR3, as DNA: TGTGCCAGCAGCCACCCAGGTGGGGGGGCGTTCCTAGATGATGAGCAGTTCTTC. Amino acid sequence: CASSHPGGGAFLDDEQFF.

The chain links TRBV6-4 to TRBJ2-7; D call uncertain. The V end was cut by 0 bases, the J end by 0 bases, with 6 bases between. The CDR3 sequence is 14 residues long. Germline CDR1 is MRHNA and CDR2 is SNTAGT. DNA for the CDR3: TGTGCCAGCAGTGACTCTGCGGACTCCTACGAGCAGTACTTC. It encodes CASSDSADSYEQYF.

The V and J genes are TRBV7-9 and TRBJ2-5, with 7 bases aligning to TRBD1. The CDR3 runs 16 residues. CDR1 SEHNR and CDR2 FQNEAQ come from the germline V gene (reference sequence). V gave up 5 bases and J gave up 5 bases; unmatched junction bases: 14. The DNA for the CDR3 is TGTGCCAGCAGCGGACAGGACCCGGGACCCTGGGAGACCCAGTACTTC. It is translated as CASSGQDPGPWETQYF.

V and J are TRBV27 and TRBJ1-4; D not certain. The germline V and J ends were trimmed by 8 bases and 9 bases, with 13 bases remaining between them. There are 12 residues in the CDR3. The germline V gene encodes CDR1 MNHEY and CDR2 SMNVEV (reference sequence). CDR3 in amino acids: CASGHSKKKLFF. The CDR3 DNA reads TGTGCCAGCGGTCACTCCAAGAAAAAACTGTTTTTT.

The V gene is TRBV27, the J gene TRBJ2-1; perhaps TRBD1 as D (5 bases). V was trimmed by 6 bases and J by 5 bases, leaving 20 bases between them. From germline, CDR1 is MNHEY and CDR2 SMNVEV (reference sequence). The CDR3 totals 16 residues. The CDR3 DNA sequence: TGTGCCAGCAGCCCCACCGCCGGACACTCAAACAATGAGCAGTTCTTC. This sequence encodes CASSPTAGHSNNEQFF.

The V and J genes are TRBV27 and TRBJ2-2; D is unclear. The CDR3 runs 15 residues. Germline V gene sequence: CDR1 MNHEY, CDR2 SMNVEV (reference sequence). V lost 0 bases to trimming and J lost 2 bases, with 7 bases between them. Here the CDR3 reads CASSLSVLNTGELFF. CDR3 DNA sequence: TGTGCCAGCAGTTTATCTGTCCTAAACACCGGGGAGCTGTTTTTT.

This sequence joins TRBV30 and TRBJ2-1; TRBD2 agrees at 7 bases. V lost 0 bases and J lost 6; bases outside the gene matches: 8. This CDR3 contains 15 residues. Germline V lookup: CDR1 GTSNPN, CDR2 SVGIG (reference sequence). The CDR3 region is CAWSVRGGSTNEQFF. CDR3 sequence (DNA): TGTGCCTGGAGTGTACGGGGCGGGAGCACCAATGAGCAGTTCTTC.

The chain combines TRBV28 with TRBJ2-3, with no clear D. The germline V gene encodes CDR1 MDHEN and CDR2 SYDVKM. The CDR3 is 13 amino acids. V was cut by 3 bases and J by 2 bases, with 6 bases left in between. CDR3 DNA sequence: TGTGCCAGCAGTTTCGAGTACACAGATACGCAGTATTTT. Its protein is CASSFEYTDTQYF.

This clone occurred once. The CDR3 bases are TGTGCCAGCAGCTTAGCTAGCGGGATAGATACGCAGTATTTT. Translating gives CASSLASGIDTQYF. The gene calls are TRBV7-8 and TRBJ2-3, with 8 bases matching TRBD2. V lost 0 bases and J lost 5; bases outside the gene matches: 1. The CDR3 covers 14 residues. Germline V gene data show CDR1 as SGHVS and CDR2 as FQNEAQ.

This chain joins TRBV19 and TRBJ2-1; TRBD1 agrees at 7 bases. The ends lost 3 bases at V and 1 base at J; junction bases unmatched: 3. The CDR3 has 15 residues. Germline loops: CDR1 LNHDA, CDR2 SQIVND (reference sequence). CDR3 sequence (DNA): TGTGCCAGTAGTATTGAGGGGGCGTCCTACAATGAGCAGTTCTTC. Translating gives CASSIEGASYNEQFF.

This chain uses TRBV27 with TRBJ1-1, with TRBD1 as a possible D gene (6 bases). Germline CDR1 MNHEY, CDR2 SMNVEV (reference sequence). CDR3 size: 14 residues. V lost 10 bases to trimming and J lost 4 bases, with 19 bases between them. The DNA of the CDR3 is TGTGCCACCGCCCGGGGGGCGAGTATCACTGAAGCTTTCTTT. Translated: CATARGASITEAFF.

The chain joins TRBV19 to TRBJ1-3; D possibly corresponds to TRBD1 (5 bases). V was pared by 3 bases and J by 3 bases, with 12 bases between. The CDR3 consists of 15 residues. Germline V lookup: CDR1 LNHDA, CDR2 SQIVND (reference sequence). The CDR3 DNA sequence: TGTGCCAGTAGTATGAGCAGGGCTTTTGGAAACACCATATATTTT. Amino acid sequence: CASSMSRAFGNTIYF.

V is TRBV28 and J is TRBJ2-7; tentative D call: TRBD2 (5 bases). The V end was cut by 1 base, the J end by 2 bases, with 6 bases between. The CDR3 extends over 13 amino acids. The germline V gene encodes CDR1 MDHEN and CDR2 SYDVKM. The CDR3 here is CASSLSGTYEQYF. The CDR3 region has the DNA TGTGCCAGCAGTTTATCGGGGACCTACGAGCAGTACTTC.

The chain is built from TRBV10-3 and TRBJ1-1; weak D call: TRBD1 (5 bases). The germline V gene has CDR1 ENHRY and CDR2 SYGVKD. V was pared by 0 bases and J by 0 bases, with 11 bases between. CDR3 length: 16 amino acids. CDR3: CAISESPQGMNTEAFF. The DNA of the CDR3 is TGTGCCATCAGTGAGTCCCCGCAGGGAATGAACACTGAAGCTTTCTTT.

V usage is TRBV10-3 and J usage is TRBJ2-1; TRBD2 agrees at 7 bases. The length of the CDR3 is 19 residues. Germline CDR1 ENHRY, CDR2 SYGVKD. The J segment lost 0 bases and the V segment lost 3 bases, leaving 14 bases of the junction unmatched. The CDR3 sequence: CAISEYSGAGFSSYNEQFF. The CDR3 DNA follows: TGTGCCATCAGTGAATACAGCGGGGCCGGATTCAGCTCCTACAATGAGCAGTTCTTC.

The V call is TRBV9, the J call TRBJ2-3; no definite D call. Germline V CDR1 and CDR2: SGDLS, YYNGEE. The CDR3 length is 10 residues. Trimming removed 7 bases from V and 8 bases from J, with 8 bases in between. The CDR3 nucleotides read TGTGCCAGCGGGCCCGGTACGCAGTATTTT. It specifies CASGPGTQYF.

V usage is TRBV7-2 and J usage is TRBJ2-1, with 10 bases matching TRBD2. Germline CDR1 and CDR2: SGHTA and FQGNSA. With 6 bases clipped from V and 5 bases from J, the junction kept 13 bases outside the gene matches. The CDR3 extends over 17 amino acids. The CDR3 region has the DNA TGTGCCAGCAGGTATGGCTCACGGACTAGCGGCAACAATGAGCAGTTCTTC. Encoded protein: CASRYGSRTSGNNEQFF.

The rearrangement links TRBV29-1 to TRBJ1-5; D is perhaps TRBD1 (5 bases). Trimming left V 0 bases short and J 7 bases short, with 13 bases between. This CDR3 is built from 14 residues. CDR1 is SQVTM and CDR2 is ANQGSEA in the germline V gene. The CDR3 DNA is TGCAGCGTTGAAGAGGAGGGGTTTGGGCAGCCCCAGCATTTT. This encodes CSVEEEGFGQPQHF. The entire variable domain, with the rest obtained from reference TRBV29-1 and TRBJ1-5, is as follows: SAVISQKPSRDICQRGTSLTIQCQVDSQVTMMFWYRQQPGQSLTLIATANQGSEATYESGFVIDKFPISRPNLTFSTLTVSNMSPEDSSIYLCSVEEEGFGQPQHFGDGTRLSIL.